Below are 16 T cell receptor beta chains sequenced from a single sample in a study of blood T cell repertoires in COVID-19 (dated by TCRdb to the early 2020s). To prepare the library, the immunoSEQ multiplex PCR assay was applied. The table was pulled from immuneACCESS by TCRdb, which kept in-frame rearrangements only. Such tables lose some clones; where checked, under half of the loss comes from unresolved V genes, and the rest has no known cause. The sample table holds more than 95,000 clones, of which roughly four fifths were seen once. More than 4.5% of the sample goes to the ten largest clones. Sequences were obtained from peripheral blood. The receptors originated from a man aged 55 to 70 with acute or convalescent COVID-19.

This clone was seen more than once but under ten times. This sequence joins TRBV27 and TRBJ2-3; a possible D gene is TRBD1 (6 bases). Germline values: CDR1 MNHEY, CDR2 SMNVEV (reference sequence). V shed 3 bases and J shed 5 bases, with 18 bases lying between them. The CDR3 is made up of 16 amino acids. DNA for the CDR3: TGTGCCAGCAGTTTCGGGCTAGGGGACACAAGAGATACGCAGTATTTT. This sequence encodes CASSFGLGDTRDTQYF.

The chain recombines TRBV7-3 with TRBJ2-6; 8 bases fit TRBD2. V trimming: 2 bases; J trimming: 4 bases; junction bases outside the gene matches: 4. The CDR3 consists of 16 residues. Germline-derived CDR1 and CDR2 are SGHTA and FQGTGA. The CDR3 region is CASSLLGTRGANVLTF. CDR3 nucleotides: TGTGCCAGCAGCTTACTGGGGACTAGGGGGGCCAACGTCCTGACTTTC.

The chain joins TRBV28 to TRBJ1-1, with D tentatively TRBD1 (6 bases). Between the trimmed V and J ends, which lost 6 bases and 1 base, there was a span of 18 bases. This CDR3 region has 16 residues. The germline CDR1 and CDR2 sequences are MDHEN and SYDVKM. CDR3 nucleotides: TGTGCCAGCAGCGAAGGGGGGGCCAGGCAGAACACTGAAGCTTTCTTT. As protein: CASSEGGARQNTEAFF.

The rearrangement links TRBV29-1 to TRBJ2-5; 11 nucleotides align to TRBD1. The J segment lost 5 bases and the V segment lost 4 bases, leaving 3 bases of the junction unmatched. The CDR3 runs 13 residues. CDR1 SQVTM and CDR2 ANQGSEA come from the germline V gene. CDR3 residues: CSVVDRGLETQYF. Written as DNA, the CDR3 is TGCAGCGTTGTGGACAGGGGGCTTGAGACCCAGTACTTC.

The chain uses TRBV6-1 and TRBJ1-1; D may be TRBD1 (5 bases). Trimming cost V 2 bases and J 4 bases, with 14 bases left between them. CDR3 length equals 15 residues. Germline-derived CDR1 and CDR2 are MNHNS and SASEGT. The CDR3 DNA is TGTGCCAGCAGTGAACTAAATGGGGCTGGCACTGAAGCTTTCTTT. Amino acid sequence: CASSELNGAGTEAFF.

This clone was counted only a few times. The chain recombines TRBV14 with TRBJ2-1, with a weak D call TRBD1 (5 bases). This CDR3 comprises 15 residues. CDR1 and CDR2 from the germline V gene are SGHDN and FVKESK. The V end was cut by 4 bases, the J end by 2 bases, with 12 bases between. As DNA, the CDR3 is TGTGCCAGCAGCCGACAGATACATGCCTACAATGAGCAGTTCTTC. Its translation: CASSRQIHAYNEQFF.

The rearrangement links TRBV18 to TRBJ2-1; D uncertain. Between the trimmed V and J ends, which lost 1 base and 8 bases, there was a span of 3 bases. Germline CDR1 is KGHSH and CDR2 is LQKENI. The CDR3 loop spans 11 amino acids. In DNA, the CDR3 is TGTGCCAGCTCACCACTCGATGAGCAGTTCTTC. Its protein product is CASSPLDEQFF.

The V call is TRBV7-6, the J call TRBJ2-7; tentatively, D is TRBD2 (5 bases). Germline V gene data show CDR1 as SGHVS and CDR2 as FNYEAQ. The V end was cut by 4 bases, the J end by 5 bases, with 21 bases between. The length of the CDR3 is 16 residues. CDR3 region: CASSSAATEVRDEQYF. The CDR3 region has the DNA TGTGCCAGCAGCTCCGCGGCCACGGAGGTAAGGGACGAGCAGTACTTC.

As DNA, the CDR3 is TGTGCCAGCAGTGAATTCGGGGAGACTAGCTCCTACAATGAGCAGTTCTTC. Encoded protein: CASSEFGETSSYNEQFF. V usage is TRBV25-1 and J usage is TRBJ2-1; TRBD2 is a possible D gene (6 bases). The CDR3 is 17 amino acids. Germline CDR1 is MGHDK and CDR2 is SYGVNS. Trimming cost V 1 base and J 0 bases, with 13 bases left between them.

The J gene is TRBJ2-1, the V gene TRBV10-3, with D possibly matching TRBD2 (6 bases). Germline V gives CDR1 ENHRY, CDR2 SYGVKD. Between the trimmed V and J ends, which lost 4 bases and 4 bases, there was a span of 14 bases. The CDR3 runs to 15 residues. The CDR3 is CAISGLAAEYNEQFF. In nucleotides, the CDR3 is TGTGCCATCAGTGGGTTAGCGGCAGAATACAATGAGCAGTTCTTC.

V is TRBV11-2 and J is TRBJ1-4; D not resolved. Trimming stripped 3 bases from V and 7 bases from J, with 12 bases between. Germline loops: CDR1 SGHAT, CDR2 FQNNGV. The CDR3 sequence is 14 residues long. The CDR3 sequence: CASSFGLGIEKLFF. CDR3 DNA: TGTGCCAGCAGCTTTGGGCTCGGTATTGAAAAACTGTTTTTT. The full variable domain, with the rest looked up from reference TRBV11-2 and TRBJ1-4, is EAGVAQSPRYKIIEKRQSVAFWCNPISGHATLYWYQQILGQGPKLLIQFQNNGVVDDSQLPKDRFSAERLKGVDSTLKIQPAKLEDSAVYLCASSFGLGIEKLFFGSGTQLSVL.

This clone occurred once. This sequence joins TRBV7-2 and TRBJ1-2; D remains unclear. The germline gives CDR1 SGHTA, CDR2 FQGNSA. The length of the CDR3 is 14 residues. The V end lost 1 base, the J end lost 7 bases, and 13 bases lay between the germline ends. The CDR3 reads CASSLEGKQFGYTF. CDR3 nucleotides: TGTGCCAGCAGCTTAGAAGGCAAACAGTTTGGCTACACCTTC.

This rearrangement joins TRBV11-1 to TRBJ2-7; TRBD1 agrees at 11 bases. The CDR3 totals 15 residues. The V gene's germline CDR1 is SGHAT and CDR2 FQDESV (reference sequence). The V segment lost 0 bases and the J segment 4 bases; nucleotides outside the gene matches: 2. The CDR3 DNA sequence: TGTGCCAGCAGCTTAGCCGGGACAGGGGGGTACGAGCAGTACTTC. Translated: CASSLAGTGGYEQYF.

The gene calls are TRBV4-3 and TRBJ2-3, with 9 bases that match TRBD1. The CDR3 sequence is 16 residues long. V was clipped by 0 bases and J by 6 bases; unmatched bases: 7. CDR1 and CDR2 (germline): LGHNA, YSLEER. This CDR3 reads CASSQEPGQGLDTQYF. CDR3 bases: TGCGCCAGCAGCCAAGAACCCGGACAGGGGTTGGATACGCAGTATTTT.

This clone was recorded once. CDR3 region: CASSLSGRTYNEQFF. The CDR3 region has the DNA TGTGCCAGCAGTTTAAGCGGGAGGACTTACAATGAGCAGTTCTTC. The chain combines TRBV28 with TRBJ2-1; 9 nucleotides line up with TRBD2. Germline V gene sequence: CDR1 MDHEN, CDR2 SYDVKM. V shed 2 bases, J shed 4 bases, and the junction held 3 bases outside the gene matches. The CDR3 is made up of 15 amino acids.

The chain joins TRBV10-1 to TRBJ2-1; a possible D gene is TRBD1 (5 bases). CDR3 length equals 14 residues. Per the germline V gene, CDR1 is WNHNN and CDR2 is SYGVQD (reference sequence). V dropped 3 bases and J dropped 4 bases, with 10 bases sitting between them. In DNA, the CDR3 is TGCGCCAGCAGTGATATAGGACAATACAATGAGCAGTTCTTC. It is translated as CASSDIGQYNEQFF.